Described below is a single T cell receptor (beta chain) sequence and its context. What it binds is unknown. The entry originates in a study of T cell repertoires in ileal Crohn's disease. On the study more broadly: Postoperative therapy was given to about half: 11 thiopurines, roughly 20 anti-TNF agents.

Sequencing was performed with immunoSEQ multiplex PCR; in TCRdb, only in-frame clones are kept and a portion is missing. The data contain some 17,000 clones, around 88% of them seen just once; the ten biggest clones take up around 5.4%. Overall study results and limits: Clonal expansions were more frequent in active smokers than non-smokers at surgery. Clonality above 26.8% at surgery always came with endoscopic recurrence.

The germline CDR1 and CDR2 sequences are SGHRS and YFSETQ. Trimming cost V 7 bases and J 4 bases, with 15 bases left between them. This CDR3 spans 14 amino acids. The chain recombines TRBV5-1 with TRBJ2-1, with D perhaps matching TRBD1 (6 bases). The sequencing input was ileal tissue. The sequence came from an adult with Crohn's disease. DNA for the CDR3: TGCGCCAGCGGAGTCCGGGACACATACAATGAGCAGTTCTTC. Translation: CASGVRDTYNEQFF.